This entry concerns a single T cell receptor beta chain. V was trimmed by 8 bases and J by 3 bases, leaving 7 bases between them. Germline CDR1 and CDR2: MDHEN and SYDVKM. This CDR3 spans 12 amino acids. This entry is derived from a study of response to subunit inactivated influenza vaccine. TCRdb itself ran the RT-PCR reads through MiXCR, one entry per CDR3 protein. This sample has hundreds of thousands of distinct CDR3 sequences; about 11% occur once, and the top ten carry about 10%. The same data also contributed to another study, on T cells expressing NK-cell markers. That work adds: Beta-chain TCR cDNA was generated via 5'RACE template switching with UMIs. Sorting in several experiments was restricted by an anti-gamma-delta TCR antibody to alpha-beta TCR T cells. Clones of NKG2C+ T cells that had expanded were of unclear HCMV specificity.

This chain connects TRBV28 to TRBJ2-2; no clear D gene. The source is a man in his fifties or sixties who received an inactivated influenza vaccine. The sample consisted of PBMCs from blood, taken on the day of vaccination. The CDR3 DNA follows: TGTGCCAGCTCCATAGACACCGGGGAGCTGTTTTTT. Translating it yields CASSIDTGELFF.